This T cell receptor beta chain was recorded in a study of blood T cells in healthy people across ages. Germline V CDR1 and CDR2: LGHNA, YSLEER. CDR3 length: 14 amino acids. Primers used in a second PCR of roughly 6 to 11 cycles were a sample-barcoded 5' primer and a J-beta primer mix. TCRdb re-analysed the 5' RACE reads in MiXCR, keeping a single row per CDR3 protein. The sample yields 850,000 to 950,000 distinct CDR3 sequences, under 35% seen once. On this clonotype: Its antigen is unknown. A much larger clone differs from this one at a single base, so this may be a read error.

Broader study findings: Among long-lived donors, naive CD4+ cells were more numerous and diversity higher than in aged donors. A roughly linear age-dependent decrease characterized TCR beta diversity per million T cells.

About 10 milliliters of peripheral blood were drawn from each donor into EDTA-treated tubes. Isolated per sample were at least 6 million PBMCs. Sequencing input: blood. This receptor was identified in a woman of 80 years or more in good health. V and J are TRBV4-3 and TRBJ2-2; 7 bases match TRBD1. The CDR3 coding sequence is TGCGCCAGCAGCCAAGACAGGGGGAACGGGGAGCGGTTTTTT. It translates to CASSQDRGNGERFF.